A selection of T cell receptor beta chains follows, all from one sample in a study of control samples from healthy donors and cancer patients. The method was immunoSEQ multiplex PCR; TCRdb's version includes in-frame clones alone and lacks a portion of them. This sample has about 84,000 clones; more than 65% occur once, and the top ten carry under 14%. The specimen sequenced was PBMCs. The receptor source for this set is a man in his 60s with head and neck cancer. The conserved cysteine and the conserved F or W are not part of the CDR3 here. Each record gives: V gene, J gene, CDR3 protein.

v_call: TRBV7-9
j_call: TRBJ2-7
cdr3_aa: ASTRDYEQY

v_call: TRBV5-1
j_call: TRBJ2-5
cdr3_aa: ASSLGLASSLETQY

v_call: TRBV5-6
j_call: TRBJ2-1
cdr3_aa: ASSPTRGSYNEQF

v_call: TRBV11-2
j_call: TRBJ2-7
cdr3_aa: ASSSRARGGGEQY

v_call: TRBV10-3
j_call: TRBJ1-4
cdr3_aa: AISESRGVREKLF

v_call: TRBV5-1
j_call: TRBJ1-2
cdr3_aa: ASSLEPGGKDGYT

v_call: TRBV12-2
j_call: TRBJ1-4
cdr3_aa: ASRLGGRTDFPTNEKLF

v_call: TRBV4-1
j_call: TRBJ1-1
cdr3_aa: ASSQDDGTGTSSPEAF

v_call: TRBV11-1
j_call: TRBJ2-5
cdr3_aa: ASSLGRTAQETQY

v_call: TRBV11-2
j_call: TRBJ2-5
cdr3_aa: ASSVTRDRGQETQY

v_call: TRBV11-2
j_call: TRBJ2-3
cdr3_aa: ASSSSASTDTQY

v_call: TRBV4-2
j_call: TRBJ2-6
cdr3_aa: ASSQETTYSGANVLT

v_call: TRBV6-6
j_call: TRBJ2-7
cdr3_aa: ASSSGTRSYEQY

v_call: TRBV3-1/TRBV3-2
j_call: TRBJ1-3
cdr3_aa: ASRGTQGLPSGNTIY

v_call: TRBV10-1
j_call: TRBJ2-3
cdr3_aa: ASSTGQGADTQY

v_call: TRBV15
j_call: TRBJ1-2
cdr3_aa: ATSRVESNYGYT

v_call: TRBV5-1
j_call: TRBJ2-1
cdr3_aa: ASSLGSQGNEQF

v_call: TRBV30
j_call: TRBJ2-7
cdr3_aa: AWSGQRGYEQY

v_call: TRBV11-2
j_call: TRBJ2-7
cdr3_aa: ASSSSRTRVMY

v_call: TRBV30
j_call: TRBJ1-2
cdr3_aa: AWERFYGYT

v_call: TRBV19
j_call: TRBJ2-3
cdr3_aa: ASSQTDTQY

v_call: TRBV6-5
j_call: TRBJ1-1
cdr3_aa: ASSSWGGPRNTEAF

v_call: TRBV6-5
j_call: TRBJ2-7
cdr3_aa: ASRSGDIYYEQY

v_call: TRBV18
j_call: TRBJ2-1
cdr3_aa: ASSPLGQVARNEQF

v_call: TRBV6-5
j_call: TRBJ2-1
cdr3_aa: ASSYSSSLGINEQF

v_call: TRBV18
j_call: TRBJ2-1
cdr3_aa: ASSPPGTGQGEQF

v_call: TRBV6-5
j_call: TRBJ2-5
cdr3_aa: ASSYGRVETQY

v_call: TRBV27
j_call: TRBJ1-5
cdr3_aa: ATSPGVRSNQPQH

v_call: TRBV28
j_call: TRBJ1-2
cdr3_aa: ASRTGGFNYGYT

v_call: TRBV12-3/TRBV12-4
j_call: TRBJ2-1
cdr3_aa: ASSWGLYNEQF

v_call: TRBV28
j_call: TRBJ1-5
cdr3_aa: ASRVSNQPQH

v_call: TRBV30
j_call: TRBJ1-5
cdr3_aa: AWSRPGTGSLRTQH

v_call: TRBV7-8
j_call: TRBJ2-1
cdr3_aa: ASSPWGLEDNEQF

v_call: TRBV7-9
j_call: TRBJ1-1
cdr3_aa: ASSFLTENTEAF

v_call: TRBV14
j_call: TRBJ1-2
cdr3_aa: ASSRETDYGYT

v_call: TRBV2
j_call: TRBJ1-5
cdr3_aa: ASSETPTGRQPQH

v_call: TRBV6-5
j_call: TRBJ2-6
cdr3_aa: ASSRTGGANVLT

v_call: TRBV27
j_call: TRBJ1-1
cdr3_aa: ASSSLLGFEAF

v_call: TRBV7-9
j_call: TRBJ2-2
cdr3_aa: ASSPGTMNTGELF

v_call: TRBV19
j_call: TRBJ1-1
cdr3_aa: ASSIGVSTEAF

v_call: TRBV19
j_call: TRBJ2-1
cdr3_aa: ATRQGRYPYNEQF

v_call: TRBV7-2
j_call: TRBJ2-5
cdr3_aa: ASSLVSVIQKGTQY

v_call: TRBV27
j_call: TRBJ2-3
cdr3_aa: ASSLTAPTDTQY

v_call: TRBV9
j_call: TRBJ2-1
cdr3_aa: ASSVGGGRGEQF

v_call: TRBV4-1
j_call: TRBJ2-1
cdr3_aa: ASSQVDLINYNEQF

v_call: TRBV5-6
j_call: TRBJ2-1
cdr3_aa: ASSLTPADYEQF

v_call: TRBV10-3
j_call: TRBJ1-1
cdr3_aa: AIGRTGATEAF

v_call: TRBV6-6
j_call: TRBJ2-2
cdr3_aa: ASSAQRNTGELF

v_call: TRBV7-7
j_call: TRBJ2-1
cdr3_aa: ASSLEKGYEQF

v_call: TRBV6-6
j_call: TRBJ1-5
cdr3_aa: ASSYENQPQH

v_call: TRBV10-3
j_call: TRBJ1-3
cdr3_aa: AISGPTVPSGISGNTIY

v_call: TRBV7-9
j_call: TRBJ1-6
cdr3_aa: ASSFEASSPLH

v_call: TRBV7-9
j_call: TRBJ1-4
cdr3_aa: ASSQVSNEKLF

v_call: TRBV5-1
j_call: TRBJ1-1
cdr3_aa: ASSFWSRVDTEAF

v_call: TRBV5-4
j_call: TRBJ2-5
cdr3_aa: ASSEGPGSSGTSRETQY

v_call: TRBV7-2
j_call: TRBJ2-1
cdr3_aa: ASSLRSYNEQF

v_call: TRBV11-2
j_call: TRBJ1-2
cdr3_aa: ASSFAGNYGYT

v_call: TRBV5-4
j_call: TRBJ1-1
cdr3_aa: ASSLGPSGRRNTEAF

v_call: TRBV6-2/TRBV6-3
j_call: TRBJ1-1
cdr3_aa: ASSGRTGRVEAF

v_call: TRBV19
j_call: TRBJ2-2
cdr3_aa: ASSNNLPPELF